A selection of T cell receptor beta chains follows, all from one sample in a study of response to subunit inactivated influenza vaccine. TCRdb redid the calling of the RT-PCR reads with MiXCR, one entry per CDR3 protein. The repertoire includes some 800,000 distinct CDR3 sequences, 21% of them detected once, and roughly 10% sits in the top ten. Sequenced material: PBMCs from blood, taken around 5 days after vaccination. These receptors all stem from a man aged 50 or older who received an inactivated influenza vaccine. The CDR3 runs from the conserved cysteine through the conserved F or W. D genes are given only for firm matches. Only some rows state a clone size, as once, few, many or a class for expanded clones.

V gene,clone size,J gene,D gene,CDR3 protein,CDR3 DNA
TRBV24-1,NA,TRBJ2-3,TRBD2,CATSDPRGGWFGDTQYF,TGTGCCACCAGTGATCCTCGCGGGGGGTGGTTTGGAGATACGCAGTATTTT
TRBV20-1,NA,TRBJ2-4,TRBD1,CSATGTGEDIQYF,TGCAGTGCTACCGGGACAGGGGAGGACATTCAGTACTTC
TRBV20-1,few,TRBJ2-7,TRBD2,CSAPLGDYSYEQYF,TGCAGTGCTCCCTTGGGGGACTATTCATACGAGCAGTACTTC
TRBV11-2,few,TRBJ2-3,TRBD1,CASITGDRGDTQYF,TGTGCCAGCATCACCGGGGACAGGGGAGATACGCAGTATTTT
TRBV5-1,NA,TRBJ2-1,NA,CASSPVRGNDHEQFF,TGCGCCAGCAGCCCCGTCCGGGGAAATGATCATGAGCAGTTCTTC
TRBV7-2,few,TRBJ2-1,NA,CASTRDWGAYNEQFF,TGTGCCAGCACACGGGATTGGGGCGCTTACAATGAGCAGTTCTTC
TRBV20-1,few,TRBJ2-3,TRBD2,CSARYLAGDTQYF,TGCAGTGCTAGGTACCTAGCGGGGGATACGCAGTATTTT
TRBV29-1,NA,TRBJ2-4,NA,CSALDGSKNIQYF,TGCAGCGCTCTCGACGGTAGTAAAAACATTCAGTACTTC
TRBV6-5,once,TRBJ1-2,TRBD1,CASSYSRTGVYGYTF,TGTGCCAGCAGTTACTCGAGGACAGGTGTCTATGGCTACACCTTC
TRBV2,few,TRBJ2-7,NA,CASSESIRGEQYF,TGTGCCAGCAGTGAATCTATAAGGGGAGAGCAGTACTTC
TRBV19,NA,TRBJ2-3,TRBD2,CASSTSGSTTDTQYF,TGTGCCAGTAGTACTAGCGGGAGCACCACGGATACGCAGTATTTT
TRBV24-1,NA,TRBJ2-1,TRBD1,CATSGTGGSMNEQFF,TGTGCCACCAGTGGTACAGGGGGTAGCATGAATGAGCAGTTCTTC
TRBV7-9,many,TRBJ2-7,NA,CASSSTRNTYEQYF,TGTGCCAGCAGCTCTACTCGAAACACCTACGAGCAGTACTTC
TRBV20-1,few,TRBJ2-7,NA,CSARDVVTEQYF,TGCAGTGCTAGAGATGTGGTAACCGAGCAGTACTTC
TRBV20-1,NA,TRBJ1-5,NA,CSARDSGRNQPQHF,TGCAGTGCTAGGGACAGTGGAAGGAATCAGCCCCAGCATTTT
TRBV12-3/TRBV12-4,many,TRBJ2-2,NA,CASRARGSSGTGELFF,TGTGCCAGCAGGGCCCGAGGGAGTAGCGGCACCGGGGAGCTGTTTTTT
TRBV27,many,TRBJ2-3,NA,CASSLLAGRMTDTQYF,TGTGCCAGCAGTCTCCTGGCCGGGCGGATGACAGATACGCAGTATTTT
TRBV2,once,TRBJ1-4,NA,CASSELASINEKLFF,TGTGCCAGCAGTGAATTGGCGTCGATAAATGAAAAACTGTTTTTT
TRBV7-2,few,TRBJ2-7,TRBD1,CASSLAYAGQGTSYEQYF,TGTGCCAGCAGCTTAGCGTATGCTGGACAGGGGACCTCCTACGAGCAGTACTTC
TRBV12-3/TRBV12-4,many,TRBJ2-2,NA,CASSSTTGPGELFF,TGTGCCAGCAGTAGTACTACAGGGCCCGGGGAGCTGTTTTTT
TRBV29-1,NA,TRBJ2-1,TRBD2,CSAGLAGVGGPYNEQFF,TGCAGCGCCGGACTAGCGGGAGTAGGGGGGCCCTACAATGAGCAGTTCTTC
TRBV12-3/TRBV12-4,many,TRBJ2-3,NA,CASSLSSRTGGDTQYF,TGTGCCAGCAGTCTTAGTAGCAGAACCGGAGGGGATACGCAGTATTTT
TRBV20-1,NA,TRBJ2-2,TRBD1,CSALWDRQLFF,TGCAGTGCTCTATGGGACAGGCAGCTGTTTTTT
TRBV4-3,many,TRBJ2-2,NA,CASSQDGQGGTGELFF,TGCGCCAGCAGCCAAGACGGCCAGGGGGGCACCGGGGAGCTGTTTTTT
TRBV18,NA,TRBJ2-1,NA,CASSPQEDGEQFF,TGTGCCAGCTCGCCTCAGGAGGACGGTGAGCAGTTCTTC
TRBV29-1,few,TRBJ2-5,TRBD1,CSVDQGARETQYF,TGCAGCGTTGATCAGGGGGCGCGAGAGACCCAGTACTTC
TRBV28,few,TRBJ2-1,NA,CASRLQEEQFF,TGTGCCAGCAGGTTACAGGAAGAGCAGTTCTTC
TRBV7-9,few,TRBJ2-4,TRBD1,CASSVGTGPAYF,TGTGCCAGCAGCGTAGGGACAGGTCCTGCGTACTTC
TRBV6-1,many,TRBJ2-1,NA,CASSENNEQFF,TGTGCCAGCAGTGAGAACAATGAGCAGTTCTTC
TRBV20-1,NA,TRBJ1-5,NA,CSARGSSRGNQPQHF,TGCAGTGCTAGAGGGTCTTCAAGAGGCAATCAGCCCCAGCATTTT
TRBV2,NA,TRBJ1-6,NA,CASSERGRTSPLHF,TGTGCCAGCAGTGAACGGGGGCGAACCTCACCCCTCCACTTT
TRBV12-3/TRBV12-4,few,TRBJ1-2,TRBD1,CASSYAGTGDHYTF,TGTGCCAGCAGTTACGCCGGGACAGGGGACCACTACACCTTC
TRBV28,NA,TRBJ2-7,TRBD2,CASSGRKTSGNSYEQYF,TGTGCCAGCAGCGGGAGGAAGACTAGCGGCAACTCCTACGAGCAGTACTTC
TRBV12-3/TRBV12-4,few,TRBJ1-3,NA,CASSLLPDSGNTIYF,TGTGCCAGCAGTTTATTGCCGGACTCTGGAAACACCATATATTTT
TRBV20-1,NA,TRBJ2-3,TRBD2,CSAASIAGGSTDTQYF,TGCAGTGCGGCTTCTATAGCGGGGGGGAGCACAGATACGCAGTATTTT
TRBV12-3/TRBV12-4,few,TRBJ2-4,NA,CASSLARGNIQYF,TGTGCCAGCAGTTTAGCGAGGGGAAACATTCAGTACTTC
TRBV7-9,NA,TRBJ2-7,NA,CASSYDGSTYEQYF,TGTGCCAGCAGCTACGACGGGAGCACCTACGAGCAGTACTTC
TRBV15,NA,TRBJ1-2,NA,CATSRALEGGYGYTF,TGTGCCACCAGCAGAGCCCTGGAAGGGGGGTATGGCTACACCTTC
TRBV9,NA,TRBJ1-1,NA,CASSAFETNTEAFF,TGTGCCAGCAGCGCCTTTGAGACGAACACTGAAGCTTTCTTT
TRBV20-1,few,TRBJ2-1,TRBD2,CSAQRGVVYNEQFF,TGCAGTGCTCAGCGGGGGGTCGTCTACAATGAGCAGTTCTTC
TRBV11-1,many,TRBJ2-5,NA,CASSSSGRGETQYF,TGTGCCAGCAGCTCCTCTGGCAGGGGAGAGACCCAGTACTTC
TRBV27,many,TRBJ1-6,NA,CASSLSPLHF,TGTGCCAGCAGTTTATCACCCCTCCACTTT
TRBV10-3,NA,TRBJ2-7,TRBD1,CAISETGTGRGKQYF,TGTGCCATCAGTGAAACCGGGACAGGGAGGGGAAAGCAGTACTTC
TRBV4-2,few,TRBJ2-5,NA,CASSQVVGEETQYF,TGTGCCAGCAGCCAAGTAGTCGGGGAAGAGACCCAGTACTTC
TRBV6-2/TRBV6-3,NA,TRBJ1-5,NA,CASSYLDRGNQPQHF,TGTGCCAGCAGTTACCTGGACCGGGGTAATCAGCCCCAGCATTTT
TRBV9,few,TRBJ2-5,NA,CASSVAGLAGETQYF,TGTGCCAGCAGCGTAGCTGGTCTAGCTGGGGAGACCCAGTACTTC
TRBV7-8,few,TRBJ2-3,NA,CASSFMASSTDTQYF,TGTGCCAGCAGCTTCATGGCTAGCAGCACAGATACGCAGTATTTT
TRBV5-1,few,TRBJ2-7,TRBD1,CASSPARGRYEQYF,TGCGCCAGCAGCCCAGCCAGGGGGCGTTACGAGCAGTACTTC
TRBV7-8,NA,TRBJ2-7,NA,CASSSLQAIPYEQYF,TGTGCCAGCAGCTCCCTACAGGCGATCCCCTACGAGCAGTACTTC
TRBV20-1,NA,TRBJ2-7,TRBD2,CSASWVAGIHEQYF,TGCAGTGCTAGTTGGGTAGCGGGAATCCACGAGCAGTACTTC
TRBV20-1,NA,TRBJ2-5,NA,CSANSVSRGVQETQYF,TGCAGTGCTAACTCTGTCTCGAGGGGGGTCCAAGAGACCCAGTACTTC
TRBV2,many,TRBJ2-1,TRBD2,CASSRGTSGGLQFF,TGTGCCAGCAGCCGCGGGACTAGCGGGGGGTTACAGTTCTTC
TRBV5-4,few,TRBJ2-5,NA,CASSSIGQNKETQYF,TGTGCCAGCAGCTCCATTGGACAGAATAAAGAGACCCAGTACTTC